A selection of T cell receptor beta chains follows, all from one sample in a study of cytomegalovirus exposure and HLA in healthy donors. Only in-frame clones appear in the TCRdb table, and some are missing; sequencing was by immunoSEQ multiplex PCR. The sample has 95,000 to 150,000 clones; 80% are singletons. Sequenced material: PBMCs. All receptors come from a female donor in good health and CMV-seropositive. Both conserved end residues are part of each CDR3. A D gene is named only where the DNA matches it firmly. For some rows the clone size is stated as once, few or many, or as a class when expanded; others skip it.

CASSSGASTDTQYF,TGTGCCAGCAGTTCCGGAGCTAGCACAGATACGCAGTATTTT,14,.,.,TRBV27,TRBJ2-3
CATSRVGRGAYNEQFF,TGTGCCACCAGCAGAGTAGGGCGGGGGGCTTACAATGAGCAGTTCTTC,16,TRBD2,few,TRBV15,TRBJ2-1
CASSLGGIGMNSPLHF,TGTGCCAGCAGCTTAGGAGGTATCGGGATGAATTCACCCCTCCACTTT,16,.,once,TRBV7-2,TRBJ1-6
CASSKARVLAGPMLTGELFF,TGTGCCAGCAGCAAAGCGCGGGTACTAGCGGGACCAATGCTCACCGGGGAGCTGTTTTTT,20,.,.,TRBV21-1,TRBJ2-2
CASSLADNSPLHF,TGCGCCAGCAGCTTGGCCGATAATTCACCCCTCCACTTT,13,.,.,TRBV5-1,TRBJ1-6
CASSKTGEHEQYF,TGTGCCAGCAGCAAGACAGGGGAACACGAGCAGTACTTC,13,TRBD1,.,TRBV5-4,TRBJ2-7
CASSLGGGDREKLFF,TGTGCCAGCAGCTTAGGGGGAGGGGATCGAGAAAAACTGTTTTTT,15,.,.,TRBV7-6,TRBJ1-4
CASTLPGRSNEKLFF,TGTGCCAGCACGCTCCCCGGTCGAAGTAATGAAAAACTGTTTTTT,15,.,.,TRBV11-2,TRBJ1-4
CASSPRTSGTSYEQYF,TGTGCCAGCAGCCCCCGGACTAGCGGGACCTCTTACGAGCAGTACTTC,16,TRBD2,.,TRBV11-2,TRBJ2-7
CSVGKQLEPYNEQFF,TGCAGCGTTGGTAAACAGTTAGAGCCCTACAATGAGCAGTTCTTC,15,.,.,TRBV29-1,TRBJ2-1
CASSPVAGRNQPQHF,TGTGCCAGCTCACCAGTGGCAGGGAGGAATCAGCCCCAGCATTTT,15,.,.,TRBV18,TRBJ1-5
CASSVGTGDSNEQFF,TGTGCCAGCAGCGTTGGGACAGGGGATTCAAATGAGCAGTTCTTC,15,TRBD1,.,TRBV9,TRBJ2-1
CASSEGTLSYNEQFF,TGTGCCAGCAGTGAAGGGACTCTCTCCTACAATGAGCAGTTCTTC,15,.,.,TRBV2,TRBJ2-1
CASSQTGLGYEQYF,TGTGCCAGCAGCCAGACAGGGCTCGGCTACGAGCAGTACTTC,14,TRBD1,few,TRBV5-4,TRBJ2-7
CASSLGQGKPQHF,TGTGCCAGCAGCTTGGGACAGGGAAAGCCCCAGCATTTT,13,TRBD1,.,TRBV7-2,TRBJ1-5
CASSLRGIHSPLHF,TGTGCCAGCAGTTTGCGGGGCATCCATTCACCCCTCCACTTT,14,.,.,TRBV28,TRBJ1-6
CASSSRQGRGNNEQFF,TGTGCCAGCAGCTCACGACAGGGGAGGGGGAACAATGAGCAGTTCTTC,16,.,few,TRBV13,TRBJ2-1
CASSLRGPSYEQYF,TGTGCCAGCAGCTTAAGAGGTCCTTCCTACGAGCAGTACTTC,14,.,.,TRBV7-8,TRBJ2-7
CAWSVGQGLVARNIQYF,TGTGCCTGGAGTGTGGGTCAGGGTTTGGTGGCTAGAAACATTCAGTACTTC,17,.,.,TRBV30,TRBJ2-4
CASSLGTGHEQYF,TGTGCCAGCAGCTTAGGGACAGGGCACGAGCAGTACTTC,13,TRBD1,.,TRBV7-7,TRBJ2-7
CASSTGTASSYNSPLHF,TGCGCCAGCAGCACCGGGACAGCGAGCTCCTATAATTCACCCCTCCACTTT,17,TRBD1,once,TRBV5-1,TRBJ1-6
CAWSVQAFNSPLHF,TGTGCCTGGAGTGTACAGGCGTTCAATTCACCCCTCCACTTT,14,.,.,TRBV30,TRBJ1-6
CSVGEGPLEQYF,TGCAGCGTGGGGGAGGGTCCCCTCGAGCAGTACTTC,12,TRBD2,few,TRBV29-1,TRBJ2-7
CASSQRLGQTDYEQYF,TGCGCCAGCAGCCAAAGGTTAGGGCAGACAGACTACGAGCAGTACTTC,16,.,once,TRBV4-1,TRBJ2-7
CASSFGSGGAHNEQFF,TGCGCCAGCAGCTTCGGGAGCGGGGGGGCCCACAATGAGCAGTTCTTC,16,TRBD2,.,TRBV5-1,TRBJ2-1
CASSLVDRDEQYF,TGTGCCAGCAGCTTAGTCGACAGGGATGAGCAGTACTTC,13,TRBD1,.,TRBV7-9,TRBJ2-7
CASSLERGATGELFF,TGTGCCAGCAGTCTCGAGCGGGGGGCCACCGGGGAGCTGTTTTTT,15,TRBD2,.,TRBV4-2,TRBJ2-2
CASSPGTISYEQYF,TGTGCCAGCTCCCCCGGGACTATCTCCTACGAGCAGTACTTC,14,TRBD2,.,TRBV18,TRBJ2-7
CASRTRTGGTDTQYF,TGTGCCAGCAGGACCAGGACAGGGGGTACAGATACGCAGTATTTT,15,TRBD1,.,TRBV2,TRBJ2-3
CASSLTVPEETQYF,TGTGCCAGCAGCTTAACCGTCCCGGAGGAGACCCAGTACTTC,14,.,.,TRBV7-3,TRBJ2-5
CASSVAVTEVYNEQFF,TGTGCCAGCAGCGTAGCAGTCACGGAGGTCTACAATGAGCAGTTCTTC,16,.,.,TRBV9,TRBJ2-1
CASSISGGNGELFF,TGTGCCAGTAGTATTAGCGGGGGGAACGGGGAGCTGTTTTTT,14,TRBD2,.,TRBV19,TRBJ2-2
CASRKTGTETQYF,TGTGCCAGCAGGAAGACAGGGACAGAGACCCAGTACTTC,13,TRBD1,.,TRBV27,TRBJ2-5
CASSAGQGAYTIYF,TGTGCCAGCAGCGCCGGACAGGGAGCATACACCATATATTTT,14,TRBD1,.,TRBV7-2,TRBJ1-3
CASSVALTDTQYF,TGTGCCAGCAGCGTAGCTCTTACAGATACGCAGTATTTT,13,.,.,TRBV9,TRBJ2-3
CASSAHDRSNQPQHF,TGTGCCAGCAGCGCCCACGACAGGAGCAATCAGCCCCAGCATTTT,15,.,.,TRBV7-2,TRBJ1-5
CAWSMDRGSPLHF,TGTGCCTGGAGTATGGACAGGGGTTCACCCCTCCACTTT,13,TRBD1,.,TRBV30,TRBJ1-6
CASSERGGGNTGELFF,TGTGCCAGCAGTGAGAGGGGCGGGGGGAACACCGGGGAGCTGTTTTTT,16,TRBD2,.,TRBV2,TRBJ2-2
CASREGTGDSYEQYF,TGTGCCAGCAGGGAAGGGACAGGGGACTCCTACGAGCAGTACTTC,15,TRBD1,.,TRBV2,TRBJ2-7
CAISLAGTDTQYF,TGTGCCATCAGCCTAGCGGGCACAGATACGCAGTATTTT,13,TRBD2,.,TRBV10-3,TRBJ2-3
CAWIPGASGGQAGTQYF,TGTGCCTGGATCCCGGGGGCTAGCGGGGGCCAGGCAGGTACGCAGTATTTT,17,TRBD2,.,TRBV30,TRBJ2-3
CASSRTGDKGNSPLHF,TGTGCCAGCAGCCGGACAGGGGATAAGGGTAATTCACCCCTCCACTTT,16,TRBD1,.,TRBV7-2,TRBJ1-6
CASSLLAGGTYEQYF,TGTGCCAGCAGCTTACTAGCGGGGGGCACCTACGAGCAGTACTTC,15,TRBD2,.,TRBV7-9,TRBJ2-7
CASSGAGGSYNEQFF,TGTGCCAGCAGTGGAGCGGGGGGCTCCTACAATGAGCAGTTCTTC,15,TRBD2,.,TRBV28,TRBJ2-1
CASSQVTGTGRSWANVLTF,TGCGCCAGCAGCCAAGTAACCGGGACAGGGCGCTCTTGGGCCAACGTCCTGACTTTC,19,TRBD1,.,TRBV4-1,TRBJ2-6
CASSGRATNEKLFF,TGTGCCAGCAGTGGGCGTGCAACTAATGAAAAACTGTTTTTT,14,.,.,TRBV7-2,TRBJ1-4
CASTAGAGEQFF,TGTGCCTCCACGGCGGGGGCGGGGGAGCAGTTCTTC,12,.,.,TRBV30,TRBJ2-1
CASSPGGGTNTGELFF,TGTGCCAGCAGCCCGGGTGGGGGGACGAACACCGGGGAGCTGTTTTTT,16,.,.,TRBV5-4,TRBJ2-2
CASSSPTGGHQPQHF,TGTGCCAGCAGTTCACCGACAGGGGGCCACCAGCCCCAGCATTTT,15,TRBD1,.,TRBV28,TRBJ1-5
CASSRAPSSGAMQFF,TGCGCCAGCAGCCGGGCGCCGAGTAGCGGGGCAATGCAGTTCTTC,15,TRBD2,.,TRBV4-1,TRBJ2-1
CASSYGLAGVDETQYF,TGTGCCAGCAGCTACGGTTTAGCGGGGGTCGATGAGACCCAGTACTTC,16,TRBD2,.,TRBV7-9,TRBJ2-5
CASSPRGGQEGGTQYF,TGTGCCAGCAGCCCCCGAGGAGGACAGGAAGGCGGTACGCAGTATTTT,16,TRBD1,.,TRBV7-9,TRBJ2-3
CAWSSGNTEAFF,TGTGCCTGGAGTTCGGGGAACACTGAAGCTTTCTTT,12,.,.,TRBV30,TRBJ1-1